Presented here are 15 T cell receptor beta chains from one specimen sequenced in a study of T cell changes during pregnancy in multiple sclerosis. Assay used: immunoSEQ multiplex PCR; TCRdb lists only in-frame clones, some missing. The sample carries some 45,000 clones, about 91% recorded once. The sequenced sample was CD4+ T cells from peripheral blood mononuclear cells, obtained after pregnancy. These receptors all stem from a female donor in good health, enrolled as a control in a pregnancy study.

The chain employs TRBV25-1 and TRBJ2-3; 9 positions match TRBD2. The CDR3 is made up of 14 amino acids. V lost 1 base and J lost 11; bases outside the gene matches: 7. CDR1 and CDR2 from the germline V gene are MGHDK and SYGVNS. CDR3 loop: CASSESGIAGVQYF. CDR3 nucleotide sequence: TGTGCCAGCAGTGAATCGGGGATAGCGGGAGTGCAGTATTTT.

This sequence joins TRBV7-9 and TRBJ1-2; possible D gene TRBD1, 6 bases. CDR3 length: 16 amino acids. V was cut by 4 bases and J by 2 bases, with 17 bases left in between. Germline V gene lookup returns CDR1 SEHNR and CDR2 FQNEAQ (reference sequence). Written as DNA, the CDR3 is TGTGCCAGCAGCTCAAAGTCTTCAAGGGGGAACTATGGCTACACCTTC. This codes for CASSSKSSRGNYGYTF.

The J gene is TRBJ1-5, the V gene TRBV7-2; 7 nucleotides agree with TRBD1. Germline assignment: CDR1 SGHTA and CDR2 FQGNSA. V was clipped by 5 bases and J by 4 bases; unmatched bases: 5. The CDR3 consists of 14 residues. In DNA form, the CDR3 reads TGTGCCAGCAGCCGCGCAGGGGGGAATCAGCCCCAGCATTTT. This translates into CASSRAGGNQPQHF.

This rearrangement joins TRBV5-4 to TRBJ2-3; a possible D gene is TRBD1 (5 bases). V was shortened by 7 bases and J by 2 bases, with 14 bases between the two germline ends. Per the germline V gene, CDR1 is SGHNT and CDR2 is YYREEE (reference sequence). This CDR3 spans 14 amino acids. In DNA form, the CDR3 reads TGTGCCAGCTTCAAGGGGAACCTCACAGATACGCAGTATTTT. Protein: CASFKGNLTDTQYF.

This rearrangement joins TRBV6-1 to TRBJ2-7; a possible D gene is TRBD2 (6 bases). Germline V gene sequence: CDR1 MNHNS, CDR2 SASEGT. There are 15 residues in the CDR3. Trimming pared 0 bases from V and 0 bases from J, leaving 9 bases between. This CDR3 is CASSEATGSSYEQYF. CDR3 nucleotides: TGTGCCAGCAGTGAAGCAACCGGGAGCTCCTACGAGCAGTACTTC.

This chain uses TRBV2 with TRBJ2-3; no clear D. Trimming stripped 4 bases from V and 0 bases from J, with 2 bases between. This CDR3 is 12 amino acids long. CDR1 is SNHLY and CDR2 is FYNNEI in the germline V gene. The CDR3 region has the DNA TGTGCCAGCAGTGTAAGCACAGATACGCAGTATTTT. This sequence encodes CASSVSTDTQYF.

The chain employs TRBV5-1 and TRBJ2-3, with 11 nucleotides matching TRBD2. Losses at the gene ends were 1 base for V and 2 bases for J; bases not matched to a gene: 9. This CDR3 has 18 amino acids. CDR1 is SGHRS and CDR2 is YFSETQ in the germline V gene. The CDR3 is CASSLPPSGRIDTDTQYF. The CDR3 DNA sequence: TGCGCCAGCAGCTTGCCCCCTAGCGGGAGGATTGACACAGATACGCAGTATTTT. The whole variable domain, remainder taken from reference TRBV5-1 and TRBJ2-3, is KAGVTQTPRYLIKTRGQQVTLSCSPISGHRSVSWYQQTPGQGLQFLFEYFSETQRNKGNFPGRFSGRQFSNSRSEMNVSTLELGDSALYLCASSLPPSGRIDTDTQYFGPGTRLTVL.

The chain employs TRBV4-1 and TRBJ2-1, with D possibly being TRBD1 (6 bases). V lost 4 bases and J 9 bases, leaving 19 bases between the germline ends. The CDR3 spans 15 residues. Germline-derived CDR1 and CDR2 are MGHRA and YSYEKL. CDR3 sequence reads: CASSRGVQGPPEQFF. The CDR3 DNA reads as TGCGCCAGCAGCCGCGGTGTGCAGGGGCCCCCTGAGCAGTTCTTC.

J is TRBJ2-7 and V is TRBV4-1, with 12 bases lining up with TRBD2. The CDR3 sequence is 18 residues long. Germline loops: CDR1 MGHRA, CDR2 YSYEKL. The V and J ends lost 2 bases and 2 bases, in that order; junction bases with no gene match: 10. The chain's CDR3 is CASSQSTSGGYKTYEQYF. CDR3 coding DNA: TGCGCCAGCAGCCAATCGACTAGCGGGGGTTATAAAACCTACGAGCAGTACTTC.

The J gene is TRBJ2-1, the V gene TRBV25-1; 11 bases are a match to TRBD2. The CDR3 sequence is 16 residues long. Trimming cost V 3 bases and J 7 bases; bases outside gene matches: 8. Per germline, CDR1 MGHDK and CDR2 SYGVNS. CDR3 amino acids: CASSDTRLAGINEQFF. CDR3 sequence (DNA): TGTGCCAGCAGTGACACCCGACTAGCGGGAATTAATGAGCAGTTCTTC.

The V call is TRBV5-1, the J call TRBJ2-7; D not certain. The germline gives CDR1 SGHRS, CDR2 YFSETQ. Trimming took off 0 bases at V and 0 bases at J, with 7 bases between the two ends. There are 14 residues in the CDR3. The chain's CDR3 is CASSLVASSYEQYF. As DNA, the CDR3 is TGCGCCAGCAGCTTGGTAGCTTCCTCCTACGAGCAGTACTTC.

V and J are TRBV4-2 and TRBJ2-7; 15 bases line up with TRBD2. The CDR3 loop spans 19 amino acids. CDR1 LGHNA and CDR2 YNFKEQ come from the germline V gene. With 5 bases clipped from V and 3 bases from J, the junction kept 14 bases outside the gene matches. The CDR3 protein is CASSSGPGLAGGQSYEQYF. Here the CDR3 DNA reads TGTGCCAGCAGCTCAGGGCCAGGACTAGCGGGAGGGCAGAGCTACGAGCAGTACTTC.

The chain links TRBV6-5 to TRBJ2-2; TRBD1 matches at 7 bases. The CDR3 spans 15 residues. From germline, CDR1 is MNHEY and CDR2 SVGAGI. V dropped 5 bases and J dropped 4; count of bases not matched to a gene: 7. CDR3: CASSPWDSTTGELFF. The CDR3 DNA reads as TGTGCCAGCAGTCCTTGGGACAGTACCACCGGGGAGCTGTTTTTT.

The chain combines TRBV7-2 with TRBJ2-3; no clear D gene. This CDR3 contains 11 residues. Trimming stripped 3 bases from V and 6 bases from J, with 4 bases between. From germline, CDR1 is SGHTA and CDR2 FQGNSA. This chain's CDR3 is CASSFGDTQYF. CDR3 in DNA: TGTGCCAGCAGCTTCGGGGATACGCAGTATTTT. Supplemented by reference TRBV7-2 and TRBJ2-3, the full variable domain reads GAGVSQSPSNKVTEKGKDVELRCDPISGHTALYWYRQSLGQGLEFLIYFQGNSAPDKSGLPSDRFSAERTGGSVSTLTIQRTQQEDSAVYLCASSFGDTQYFGPGTRLTVL.

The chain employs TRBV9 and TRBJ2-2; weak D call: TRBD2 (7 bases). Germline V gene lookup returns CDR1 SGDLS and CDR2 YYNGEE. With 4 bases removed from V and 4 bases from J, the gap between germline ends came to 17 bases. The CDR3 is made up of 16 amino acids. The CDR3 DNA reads TGTGCCAGCAGCCCCCCGGGCGGGGGCCTCACCGGGGAGCTGTTTTTT. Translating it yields CASSPPGGGLTGELFF.